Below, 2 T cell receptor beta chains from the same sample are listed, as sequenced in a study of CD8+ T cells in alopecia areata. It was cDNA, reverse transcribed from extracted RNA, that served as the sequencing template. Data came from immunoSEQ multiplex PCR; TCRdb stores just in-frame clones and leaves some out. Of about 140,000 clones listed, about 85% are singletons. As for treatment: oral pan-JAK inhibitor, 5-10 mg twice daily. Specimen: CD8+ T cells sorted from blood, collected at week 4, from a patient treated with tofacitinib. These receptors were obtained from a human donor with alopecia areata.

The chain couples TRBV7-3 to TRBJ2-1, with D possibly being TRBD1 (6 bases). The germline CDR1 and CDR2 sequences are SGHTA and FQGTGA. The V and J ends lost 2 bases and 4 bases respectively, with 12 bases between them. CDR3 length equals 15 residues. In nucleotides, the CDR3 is TGTGCCAGCAGCTTAGAGACAGGAGGTTACAATGAGCAGTTCTTC. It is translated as CASSLETGGYNEQFF.

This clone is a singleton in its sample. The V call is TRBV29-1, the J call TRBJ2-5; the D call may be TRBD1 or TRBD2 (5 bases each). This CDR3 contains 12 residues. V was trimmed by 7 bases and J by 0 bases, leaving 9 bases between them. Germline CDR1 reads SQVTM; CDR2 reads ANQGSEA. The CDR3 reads CSGRDDQETQYF. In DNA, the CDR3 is TGCAGCGGACGGGACGACCAAGAGACCCAGTACTTC.